What follows are 30 T cell receptor beta chains derived from one specimen sequenced in a study of shared clonotypes between healthy human individuals. Method: immunoSEQ multiplex PCR; TCRdb's copy keeps in-frame clones and lacks some. The table includes some 2,500,000 clones, 85% to 95% detected once. The sample taken for sequencing was naive CD4+ T cells from PBMCs. Subset indicated: CD45RA+ positively selected. These receptors were obtained from a man aged 18-30 years in good health. Some clones in this sample may be carry-over from other donors' samples.

The rearrangement uses TRBV6-1 and TRBJ2-3, with D unresolved. Germline V CDR1 and CDR2: MNHNS, SASEGT. The V end lost 0 bases, the J end lost 1 base, and 11 bases lay between the germline ends. This CDR3 has 16 residues. CDR3 sequence reads: CASSEASDGGTDTQYF. The CDR3 DNA is TGTGCCAGCAGTGAAGCGTCGGACGGAGGCACAGATACGCAGTATTTT.

This sequence joins TRBV29-1 and TRBJ2-5; D gene ambiguous. V was cut by 5 bases and J by 5 bases, with 18 bases left in between. This CDR3 is 14 amino acids long. Germline lookup yields CDR1 SQVTM and CDR2 ANQGSEA. CDR3 region: CSVPSPVVRETQYF. DNA of the CDR3: TGCAGCGTTCCCTCTCCGGTTGTGAGGGAGACCCAGTACTTC.

This chain uses TRBV6-5 with TRBJ2-2; D is undetermined. Germline CDR1 MNHEY, CDR2 SVGAGI. V was trimmed by 5 bases and J by 6 bases, leaving 16 bases between them. This CDR3 region has 15 residues. CDR3 sequence: CASSPPSGSPGELFF. CDR3 DNA sequence: TGTGCCAGCAGTCCCCCTTCAGGTTCCCCCGGGGAGCTGTTTTTT.

The rearrangement joins TRBV5-1 to TRBJ2-3; D perhaps matches TRBD2 (6 bases). This CDR3 is 15 amino acids long. Trimming took 4 bases from V and 1 from J, leaving 13 bases between them. Germline CDR1 and CDR2: SGHRS and YFSETQ. CDR3 DNA: TGCGCCAGCAGCATACTAGCTGGCGGCACAGATACGCAGTATTTT. Amino acid sequence: CASSILAGGTDTQYF.

V is TRBV4-1 and J is TRBJ1-3; possible D gene TRBD1, 6 bases. This CDR3 has 17 amino acids. Trimming removed 5 bases at V and 0 bases at J, with 17 bases between. The germline gives CDR1 MGHRA, CDR2 YSYEKL. The chain's CDR3 is CASSSEGGGSSGNTIYF. The DNA of the CDR3 is TGCGCCAGCAGCTCAGAGGGGGGCGGAAGCTCTGGAAACACCATATATTTT.

As DNA, the CDR3 is TGTGCCAGCAGCCAAGTCGGGGGAGGAAGGGAGACCCAGTACTTC. Translated, it gives CASSQVGGGRETQYF. The chain carries TRBV14 and TRBJ2-5, with D possibly TRBD2 on 6 matching bases. CDR1 is SGHDN and CDR2 is FVKESK in the germline V gene. The CDR3 loop spans 15 amino acids. The germline V and J ends were trimmed by 1 base and 5 bases, with 14 bases remaining between them.

Regarding this clone: Other DNA sequences from this sample encode an identical CDR3 as well. This chain connects TRBV5-1 to TRBJ2-7; D is undetermined. CDR3 size: 11 residues. V lost 4 bases and J lost 3, with 5 bases in between. Germline loops: CDR1 SGHRS, CDR2 YFSETQ. This CDR3 reads CASSLNYEQYF. CDR3 DNA: TGCGCCAGCAGCCTAAACTACGAGCAGTACTTC.

V gene TRBV30 combines with J gene TRBJ2-7, with D possibly TRBD2 on 6 matching bases. Trimming cost V 4 bases and J 5 bases, with 6 bases left between them. The CDR3 extends over 10 amino acids. The germline gives CDR1 GTSNPN, CDR2 SVGIG (reference sequence). The CDR3 spells CAWTGDEQYF. The CDR3 DNA sequence: TGTGCCTGGACGGGGGACGAGCAGTACTTC.

The chain uses TRBV19 and TRBJ1-4; no firm D call. V was clipped by 7 bases and J by 7 bases, with 4 bases between them. CDR3 length equals 10 residues. Per the germline V gene, CDR1 is LNHDA and CDR2 is SQIVND (reference sequence). The CDR3 DNA is TGTGCCAGTAAAGGTGAAAAACTGTTTTTT. Translating gives CASKGEKLFF.

The chain has TRBV14 and TRBJ2-3; no clear D. This CDR3 has 14 amino acids. V was shortened by 3 bases and J by 1 base, with 8 bases between the two germline ends. Per germline, CDR1 SGHDN and CDR2 FVKESK. CDR3: CASSQMSGTDTQYF. Written as DNA, the CDR3 is TGTGCCAGCAGCCAGATGTCCGGCACAGATACGCAGTATTTT.

Turning to this clone: The identical CDR3 is also encoded by other nucleotide sequences in the sample. V gene TRBV6-1 combines with J gene TRBJ2-3; D not resolved. The CDR3 has 12 amino acids. Germline V gene sequence: CDR1 MNHNS, CDR2 SASEGT. Trimming stripped 2 bases from V and 5 bases from J, with 5 bases between. The CDR3 is CASSELRDTQYF. CDR3 DNA sequence: TGTGCCAGCAGTGAACTGAGAGATACGCAGTATTTT.

This clone was seen only once. This rearrangement joins TRBV5-8 to TRBJ2-7, with 7 bases lining up with TRBD2. Germline values: CDR1 SGHTS, CDR2 YDEGEE. The length of the CDR3 is 14 residues. J lost 2 bases, V lost 5 bases, and 7 bases had no gene match. The CDR3 DNA follows: TGTGCCAGCAGTTCATACGGGGGGACCTACGAGCAGTACTTC. Translating it yields CASSSYGGTYEQYF.

The V and J genes are TRBV28 and TRBJ2-5; D is unresolved. Per the germline V gene, CDR1 is MDHEN and CDR2 is SYDVKM. The V end was cut by 6 bases, the J end by 1 base, with 12 bases between. This CDR3 is built from 14 residues. The chain's CDR3 is CASSPPLTQETQYF. The CDR3 DNA follows: TGTGCCAGCAGCCCACCCCTGACCCAAGAGACCCAGTACTTC. The whole variable domain, remainder taken from reference TRBV28 and TRBJ2-5, is DVKVTQSSRYLVKRTGEKVFLECVQDMDHENMFWYRQDPGLGLRLIYFSYDVKMKEKGDIPEGYSVSREKKERFSLILESASTNQTSMYLCASSPPLTQETQYFGPGTRLLVL.

The V gene is TRBV5-1, the J gene TRBJ2-1; D may be TRBD1 or TRBD2 (5 bases each). This CDR3 region has 18 residues. Trimming left V 5 bases short and J 0 bases short, with 21 bases between. The V gene's germline CDR1 is SGHRS and CDR2 YFSETQ. The chain's CDR3 is CASSYRGRGASSYNEQFF. DNA for the CDR3: TGCGCCAGCAGTTACCGGGGACGCGGAGCCAGCTCCTACAATGAGCAGTTCTTC.

This clone was seen more than once but under ten times. V is TRBV6-1 and J is TRBJ1-2; D gene uncertain. Germline loops: CDR1 MNHNS, CDR2 SASEGT. The germline V and J ends were trimmed by 6 bases and 4 bases, with 15 bases remaining between them. The CDR3 length is 14 residues. The CDR3 region is CASSESLLGYGYTF. In DNA, the CDR3 is TGTGCCAGCAGCGAGAGCCTGTTGGGCTATGGCTACACCTTC.

Written as DNA, the CDR3 is TGTGCCAGCAGTCGGACAGGGGGGGACTACGAGCAGTACTTC. Translation: CASSRTGGDYEQYF. The V gene is TRBV6-5, the J gene TRBJ2-7; 10 bases map to TRBD1. CDR1 MNHEY and CDR2 SVGAGI come from the germline V gene. V lost 5 bases to trimming and J lost 3 bases; unmatched junction nucleotides: 4. This CDR3 region has 14 residues.

The CDR3 DNA sequence: TGTGCCAGCAGCTTAGGGGGCCTAGGAGGCTACACCTTC. Its protein is CASSLGGLGGYTF. The chain uses TRBV7-9 and TRBJ1-2; perhaps TRBD1 as D (5 bases). The CDR3 is 13 residues long. In germline, CDR1 is SEHNR, CDR2 FQNEAQ (reference sequence). V lost 1 base, J lost 8 bases, and 11 bases lay in between.

This rearrangement joins TRBV7-8 to TRBJ2-5; D remains ambiguous. The V end lost 2 bases, the J end lost 4 bases, and 8 bases lay between the germline ends. Germline V CDR1 and CDR2: SGHVS, FQNEAQ. CDR3 length: 13 amino acids. As DNA, the CDR3 is TGTGCCAGCAGCTTATCTCAGACAGAGACCCAGTACTTC. Translating gives CASSLSQTETQYF.

V gene TRBV5-4 combines with J gene TRBJ2-5; TRBD2 matches 7 bases. The germline gives CDR1 SGHNT, CDR2 YYREEE (reference sequence). The CDR3 runs to 13 residues. Losses at the gene ends were 4 bases for V and 2 bases for J; bases not matched to a gene: 2. The DNA for the CDR3 is TGTGCCAGCAGCCGGACTAGACAAGAGACCCAGTACTTC. Its protein product is CASSRTRQETQYF.

The chain couples TRBV11-2 to TRBJ1-5; D remains unclear. In germline, CDR1 is SGHAT, CDR2 FQNNGV. The CDR3 has 13 residues. The germline V and J ends were trimmed by 2 bases and 4 bases, with 6 bases remaining between them. The CDR3 nucleotides are TGTGCCAGCAGCTTAACGGGTAATCAGCCCCAGCATTTT. This gives the protein CASSLTGNQPQHF.

The chain carries TRBV7-9 and TRBJ1-5; D perhaps matches TRBD1 (6 bases). Trimming took 5 bases from V and 4 from J, leaving 18 bases between them. In germline, CDR1 is SEHNR, CDR2 FQNEAQ (reference sequence). The CDR3 totals 16 residues. This chain's CDR3 is CASSLGGTNLNQPQHF. CDR3 in DNA: TGTGCCAGCAGCCTCGGAGGGACAAATCTTAATCAGCCCCAGCATTTT.

The chain employs TRBV7-2 and TRBJ2-1; 7 bases line up with TRBD2. The CDR3 totals 17 residues. V shed 5 bases, J shed 10 bases, and the junction held 20 bases outside the gene matches. The germline gives CDR1 SGHTA, CDR2 FQGNSA. This chain's CDR3 is CASSPRWGEGRDREQFF. CDR3 bases: TGTGCCAGCAGCCCCCGGTGGGGGGAGGGCCGGGATAGGGAGCAGTTCTTC.

The chain is built from TRBV7-9 and TRBJ2-3; TRBD2 aligns across 10 bases. Germline-derived CDR1 and CDR2 are SEHNR and FQNEAQ (reference sequence). The V gene end was trimmed by 0 bases and the J gene end by 3 bases; junction bases not matched to a gene: 6. The CDR3 totals 17 residues. This CDR3 reads CASSLAKAGGTTDTQYF. CDR3 nucleotide sequence: TGTGCCAGCAGCTTAGCGAAAGCGGGAGGGACGACAGATACGCAGTATTTT.

To note about this clone: Other DNA sequences in this sample translate to the same CDR3. The chain recombines TRBV11-2 with TRBJ1-5; D not certain. V lost 0 bases to trimming and J lost 1 base, with 1 base between them. Germline V gene sequence: CDR1 SGHAT, CDR2 FQNNGV. CDR3 length: 13 residues. The CDR3 DNA reads TGTGCCAGCAGCTTAGACAGCAATCAGCCCCAGCATTTT. Translation: CASSLDSNQPQHF.

V is TRBV5-6 and J is TRBJ2-1; 8 bases fit TRBD2. Unmatched junction bases numbered 10, after V lost 1 base and J lost 7 bases. Germline V gene data show CDR1 as SGHDT and CDR2 as YYEEEE. This CDR3 has 16 residues. DNA for the CDR3: TGTGCCAGCAGCTTGTACGGGAGGGCCCTGGGGAATGAGCAGTTCTTC. Its protein product is CASSLYGRALGNEQFF.

V gene TRBV21-1 combines with J gene TRBJ1-4. TRBV21-1 is reported as a pseudogene. The CDR3 has 17 amino acids. The CDR3 loop reads CASSKEAPGEANEKLFF. The CDR3 DNA follows: TGTGCCAGCAGCAAAGAGGCGCCAGGGGAGGCTAATGAAAAACTGTTTTTT.

The chain links TRBV6-6 to TRBJ2-2; D is unresolved. Looked up from germline, CDR1 is MNHNY and CDR2 is SVGAGI (reference sequence). The CDR3 consists of 12 residues. The V gene lost 5 bases and the J gene lost 6 bases, with 7 bases spanning the gap. The CDR3 DNA follows: TGTGCCAGCAGTCAGGTGGCCGGGGAGCTGTTTTTT. Translated: CASSQVAGELFF.

The chain employs TRBV30 and TRBJ2-1; 11 bases match TRBD2. Per the germline V gene, CDR1 is GTSNPN and CDR2 is SVGIG (reference sequence). Trimming at V came to 3 bases and at J to 6 bases, leaving 19 bases not matched to a gene. The CDR3 spans 19 residues. CDR3 protein: CAWSPKMNPSGRSGNEQFF. For the CDR3, the DNA is TGTGCCTGGAGCCCAAAGATGAATCCTAGCGGGAGGAGTGGCAATGAGCAGTTCTTC.

This rearrangement joins TRBV5-1 to TRBJ2-5, with D perhaps TRBD2 (5 bases). Trimming took off 6 bases at V and 5 bases at J, with 17 bases between the two ends. The CDR3 sequence is 14 residues long. From germline, CDR1 is SGHRS and CDR2 YFSETQ. This CDR3 reads CASTSPRAWETQYF. In DNA form, the CDR3 reads TGCGCCAGCACCTCCCCGAGGGCCTGGGAGACCCAGTACTTC. Full variable domain (remainder filled in from reference TRBV5-1 and TRBJ2-5): KAGVTQTPRYLIKTRGQQVTLSCSPISGHRSVSWYQQTPGQGLQFLFEYFSETQRNKGNFPGRFSGRQFSNSRSEMNVSTLELGDSALYLCASTSPRAWETQYFGPGTRLLVL.

The chain recombines TRBV7-8 with TRBJ2-1, with TRBD2 identical over 9 bases. Germline loops: CDR1 SGHVS, CDR2 FQNEAQ. V dropped 2 bases and J dropped 4; count of bases not matched to a gene: 6. There are 16 residues in the CDR3. The chain's CDR3 is CASSLLAGGLYNEQFF. In DNA, the CDR3 is TGTGCCAGCAGCTTACTCGCGGGAGGGCTTTACAATGAGCAGTTCTTC. Supplemented by reference TRBV7-8 and TRBJ2-1, the full variable domain reads GAGVSQSPRYKVAKRGQDVALRCDPISGHVSLFWYQQALGQGPEFLTYFQNEAQLDKSGLPSDRFFAERPEGSVSTLKIQRTQQEDSAVYLCASSLLAGGLYNEQFFGPGTRLTVL.